This entry lists 27 T cell receptor beta chains sequenced from one sample in a study of T cell responses to AZD1222 COVID-19 vaccine. Assay: immunoSEQ multiplex PCR; the TCRdb copy retains only in-frame clones and omits some. Of over 120,000 clones in the sample, around 92% were seen once. The material was peripheral blood, obtained 28 days after the second AZD1222 dose. These receptors all come from an adult who received the AZD1222 COVID-19 vaccine.

The rearrangement joins TRBV5-4 to TRBJ2-4; D is perhaps TRBD2 (8 bases). The CDR3 length is 14 residues. Germline lookup yields CDR1 SGHNT and CDR2 YYREEE (reference sequence). V lost 4 bases, J lost 11 bases, and 19 bases lay in between. The CDR3 region is CASSQGGSGKFQYF. The CDR3, as DNA: TGTGCCAGCAGCCAGGGGGGTAGCGGGAAGTTTCAGTACTTC.

The chain combines TRBV20-1 with TRBJ1-1, with D perhaps matching TRBD1 (6 bases). Deletions cut 3 bases from V and 6 bases from J, with 14 bases between. Germline V gives CDR1 DFQATT, CDR2 SNEGSKA (reference sequence). The CDR3 extends over 13 amino acids. The chain's CDR3 is CSASLVGASEAFF. The CDR3 DNA is TGCAGTGCTAGTCTTGTGGGGGCCTCTGAAGCTTTCTTT.

The CDR3 spells CASSVGPNSGNTIYF. CDR3 sequence (DNA): TGTGCCAGCAGCGTAGGCCCAAACTCTGGAAACACCATATATTTT. The J gene is TRBJ1-3, the V gene TRBV9, with D uncertain. Trimming took 0 bases from V and 0 from J, leaving 7 bases between them. CDR3 length equals 15 residues. The V gene's germline CDR1 is SGDLS and CDR2 YYNGEE.

The chain has TRBV9 and TRBJ2-3; 7 bases line up with TRBD1. V dropped 4 bases and J dropped 1; count of bases not matched to a gene: 6. Germline lookup yields CDR1 SGDLS and CDR2 YYNGEE. This CDR3 region has 15 residues. As DNA, the CDR3 is TGTGCCAGCAGCAAGGGGACAGTTCGCACAGATACGCAGTATTTT. This gives the protein CASSKGTVRTDTQYF.

The chain is built from TRBV11-2 and TRBJ2-7; no clear D. CDR1 is SGHAT, CDR2 FQNNGV, per germline. This CDR3 comprises 13 residues. Trimming pared 3 bases from V and 4 bases from J, leaving 10 bases between. DNA for the CDR3: TGTGCCAGCAGCTTGGGCGACCAGTACGAGCAGTACTTC. This encodes CASSLGDQYEQYF.

The J gene is TRBJ2-3, the V gene TRBV7-7, with 15 bases lining up with TRBD2. The germline V gene has CDR1 SSHAT and CDR2 FNYEAQ (reference sequence). This CDR3 comprises 16 residues. With V trimmed by 5 bases and J by 6 bases, 6 bases remained unmatched. The CDR3 DNA follows: TGTGCCAGCAGCCCAGGACTAGCGGGAGGGGGGGATACGCAGTATTTT. Amino acid sequence: CASSPGLAGGGDTQYF.

The gene calls are TRBV18 and TRBJ2-1; 7 positions match TRBD1. The J segment lost 2 bases and the V segment lost 6 bases, leaving 16 bases of the junction unmatched. CDR1 is KGHSH and CDR2 is LQKENI in the germline V gene. This CDR3 contains 18 residues. The CDR3 loop is CASSLYPQGESAYNEQFF. Written as DNA, the CDR3 is TGTGCCAGCTCTCTATACCCCCAGGGGGAAAGCGCCTACAATGAGCAGTTCTTC.

The chain employs TRBV29-1 and TRBJ2-2; 7 positions agree with TRBD2. Germline V lookup: CDR1 SQVTM, CDR2 ANQGSEA. The V gene end was trimmed by 7 bases and the J gene end by 5 bases; junction bases not matched to a gene: 10. This CDR3 is 14 amino acids long. CDR3: CSASFPGGTGELFF. The CDR3 DNA reads TGCAGCGCCTCTTTTCCCGGGGGGACCGGGGAGCTGTTTTTT.

The rearrangement uses TRBV27 and TRBJ1-2, with 8 positions matching TRBD1. CDR1 is MNHEY and CDR2 is SMNVEV in the germline V gene (reference sequence). The CDR3 totals 16 residues. V was clipped by 5 bases and J by 1 base; unmatched bases: 9. The CDR3 reads CASSRTGTGFNYGYTF. The CDR3, as DNA: TGTGCCAGCAGTCGGACAGGGACAGGATTTAACTATGGCTACACCTTC.

This clone has a single count. The gene calls are TRBV24-1 and TRBJ1-1; D uncertain. V lost 4 bases and J 0 bases, leaving 8 bases between the germline ends. The germline V gene encodes CDR1 KGHDR and CDR2 SFDVKD. The CDR3 covers 14 residues. The CDR3, as DNA: TGTGCCACCAGTGAGGGAGGGCTGAACACTGAAGCTTTCTTT. It translates to CATSEGGLNTEAFF.

The chain has TRBV10-3 and TRBJ1-2, with a weak D call TRBD1 (5 bases). Germline CDR1 is ENHRY and CDR2 is SYGVKD. CDR3 length: 15 amino acids. The V end was cut by 6 bases, the J end by 1 base, with 15 bases between. CDR3 sequence reads: CAIRTDQGINYGYTF. The DNA of the CDR3 is TGTGCCATCAGGACAGACCAGGGAATTAACTATGGCTACACCTTC.

The CDR3 sequence: CSVGMRGNTGELFF. In DNA form, the CDR3 reads TGCAGCGTGGGGATGAGGGGAAACACCGGGGAGCTGTTTTTT. The J gene is TRBJ2-2, the V gene TRBV29-1, with D perhaps matching TRBD1 or TRBD2 (5 bases each). From germline, CDR1 is SQVTM and CDR2 ANQGSEA. Trimming stripped 6 bases from V and 2 bases from J, with 13 bases between. The CDR3 sequence is 14 residues long.

This clone has only one observation. The chain links TRBV28 to TRBJ1-1; possible D gene TRBD1, 6 bases. CDR3 length: 11 amino acids. The V gene lost 6 bases and the J gene lost 6 bases, with 8 bases spanning the gap. The germline gives CDR1 MDHEN, CDR2 SYDVKM. In DNA form, the CDR3 reads TGTGCCAGCAGGGGGGGCCCTGAAGCTTTCTTT. Amino acids: CASRGGPEAFF.

This rearrangement joins TRBV27 to TRBJ2-6, with 7 bases matching TRBD1. Germline assignment: CDR1 MNHEY and CDR2 SMNVEV (reference sequence). V was pared by 6 bases and J by 4 bases, with 6 bases of the junction left unmatched. This CDR3 comprises 15 residues. The CDR3 coding sequence is TGTGCCAGCAGGACCGGGACAGCGGGGGCCAACGTCCTGACTTTC. Encoded protein: CASRTGTAGANVLTF.

The rearrangement links TRBV4-3 to TRBJ2-1; TRBD2 might be the D (6 bases). Germline V gives CDR1 LGHNA, CDR2 YSLEER. The CDR3 spans 14 residues. Trimming removed 1 base at V and 13 bases at J, with 17 bases between. CDR3 nucleotide sequence: TGCGCCAGCAGCCAAGCCCCCTCTAGCGTGGATCAGTTCTTC. It translates to CASSQAPSSVDQFF.

This sequence joins TRBV2 and TRBJ1-2; D might be TRBD1 (6 bases). Trimming pared 3 bases from V and 4 bases from J, leaving 9 bases between. This CDR3 has 13 residues. Germline lookup yields CDR1 SNHLY and CDR2 FYNNEI. The CDR3 protein is CASSDRGSYGYTF. As DNA, the CDR3 is TGTGCCAGCAGTGACAGGGGAAGCTATGGCTACACCTTC.

This clone was seen just once. The rearrangement joins TRBV7-9 to TRBJ2-1; 9 nucleotides align to TRBD2. CDR3 size: 15 residues. Germline loops: CDR1 SEHNR, CDR2 FQNEAQ (reference sequence). V trimming: 8 bases; J trimming: 6 bases; junction bases outside the gene matches: 11. CDR3 sequence reads: CASLTLSSGSNEQFF. The CDR3 region has the DNA TGTGCCAGCCTAACCCTTAGTAGCGGGAGCAATGAGCAGTTCTTC. Variable domain in full (rest from reference TRBV7-9 and TRBJ2-1): DTGVSQNPRHKITKRGQNVTFRCDPISEHNRLYWYRQTLGQGPEFLTYFQNEAQLEKSRLLSDRFSAERPKGSFSTLEIQRTEQGDSAMYLCASLTLSSGSNEQFFGPGTRLTVL.

V and J are TRBV20-1 and TRBJ2-7; D unresolved. The V gene's germline CDR1 is DFQATT and CDR2 SNEGSKA (reference sequence). Trimming stripped 3 bases from V and 1 base from J, with 13 bases between. The CDR3 consists of 14 residues. The CDR3 sequence: CSASLDHSSYEQYF. CDR3 nucleotides: TGCAGTGCTAGTTTGGACCACTCGTCCTACGAGCAGTACTTC.

The chain combines TRBV4-1 with TRBJ1-2; D is uncertain. CDR1 and CDR2 (germline): MGHRA, YSYEKL. The V end lost 4 bases, the J end lost 0 bases, and 9 bases lay between the germline ends. The CDR3 has 14 residues. In DNA, the CDR3 is TGCGCCAGCAGCCGGTCTCCGACTAACTATGGCTACACCTTC. Translated: CASSRSPTNYGYTF.

The chain combines TRBV5-4 with TRBJ1-3; D call uncertain. Germline loops: CDR1 SGHNT, CDR2 YYREEE (reference sequence). This CDR3 contains 13 residues. V shed 3 bases and J shed 8 bases, with 12 bases lying between them. Here the CDR3 reads CASSSRPEDTIYF. The DNA of the CDR3 is TGTGCCAGCAGCTCCCGCCCTGAGGACACCATATATTTT.

The J gene is TRBJ2-7, the V gene TRBV2; D unresolved. The CDR3 extends over 15 amino acids. Germline loops: CDR1 SNHLY, CDR2 FYNNEI. V was trimmed by 4 bases and J by 2 bases, leaving 15 bases between them. CDR3 sequence reads: CASSGPSTRTYEQYF. The CDR3 bases are TGTGCCAGCAGTGGCCCCTCGACAAGAACCTACGAGCAGTACTTC. The full variable domain, completed using reference TRBV2 and TRBJ2-7, is EPEVTQTPSHQVTQMGQEVILRCVPISNHLYFYWYRQILGQKVEFLVSFYNNEISEKSEIFDDQFSVERPDGSNFTLKIRSTKLEDSAMYFCASSGPSTRTYEQYFGPGTRLTVT.

The chain couples TRBV5-4 to TRBJ1-2, with a weak D call TRBD1 (5 bases). V dropped 7 bases and J dropped 7 bases, with 26 bases sitting between them. This CDR3 spans 16 amino acids. Germline V gene sequence: CDR1 SGHNT, CDR2 YYREEE (reference sequence). Here the CDR3 reads CASLRGAGSLDGGYTF. CDR3 nucleotide sequence: TGTGCCAGCTTACGTGGGGCAGGTTCCCTAGATGGTGGCTACACCTTC.

This chain uses TRBV9 with TRBJ2-1, with D possibly TRBD2 on 6 matching bases. V was cut by 3 bases and J by 4 bases, with 20 bases left in between. Germline V CDR1 and CDR2: SGDLS, YYNGEE. This CDR3 is 17 amino acids long. In DNA form, the CDR3 reads TGTGCCAGCAGCGGCCAAGGCCTCCGGGAGTCTTACAATGAGCAGTTCTTC. This translates into CASSGQGLRESYNEQFF. Full variable domain (rest looked up from reference TRBV9 and TRBJ2-1): DSGVTQTPKHLITATGQRVTLRCSPRSGDLSVYWYQQSLDQGLQFLIQYYNGEERAKGNILERFSAQQFPDLHSELNLSSLELGDSALYFCASSGQGLRESYNEQFFGPGTRLTVL.

V and J are TRBV12-3 or TRBV12-4 and TRBJ2-2; D remains unclear. This CDR3 is 13 amino acids long. The V end lost 5 bases, the J end lost 0 bases, and 4 bases lay between the germline ends. The CDR3 nucleotides read TGTGCCAGCAGTCGCGCGAACACCGGGGAGCTGTTTTTT. This gives the protein CASSRANTGELFF.

The chain couples TRBV19 to TRBJ1-5; 8 bases agree with TRBD1. Trimming at V came to 5 bases and at J to 0 bases, leaving 12 bases not matched to a gene. The CDR3 runs 18 residues. The V gene's germline CDR1 is LNHDA and CDR2 SQIVND (reference sequence). The CDR3 coding sequence is TGTGCCAGTAGTTCAGGACAGGGCGCTCTTAATAGCAATCAGCCCCAGCATTTT. Its protein is CASSSGQGALNSNQPQHF.

In DNA, the CDR3 is TGTGCCAGCAGCTTTAAATCCCCCTCGAGGAACACGGGTAACACTGAAGCTTTCTTT. Its translation: CASSFKSPSRNTGNTEAFF. J is TRBJ1-1 and V is TRBV7-9; no firm D call. The V end lost 3 bases, the J end lost 2 bases, and 25 bases lay between the germline ends. This CDR3 region has 19 residues. In germline, CDR1 is SEHNR, CDR2 FQNEAQ (reference sequence).

The chain links TRBV5-8 to TRBJ1-5, with no clear D. The CDR3 is 14 residues long. V dropped 0 bases and J dropped 9 bases, with 13 bases sitting between them. Germline V CDR1 and CDR2: SGHTS, YDEGEE. Here the CDR3 DNA reads TGTGCCAGCAGCTTGGACACCCGGAATGGGCCCCAGCATTTT. Amino acids: CASSLDTRNGPQHF.